This TCR beta chain was sequenced during a study of cytomegalovirus exposure and HLA in healthy donors. Overall study: Ancestry clustering placed roughly four fifths of a few hundred genotyped donors in the Caucasian-associated cluster.

With 60 Vbeta and 13 Jbeta primers, the PCR was carried out. Using immunoSEQ multiplex PCR, the repertoire was profiled, and TCRdb retains in-frame clones only, with some absent. The repertoire holds approximately 77,000 clones, with about three quarters as singletons. V lost 0 bases to trimming and J lost 3 bases, with 12 bases between them. Looked up from germline, CDR1 is SGDLS and CDR2 is YYNGEE. The CDR3 has 15 amino acids. The donors gave bone marrow, and they were healthy. Sequencing was performed on PBMCs. The V gene is TRBV9, the J gene TRBJ1-1, with D perhaps TRBD1 (5 bases). The sequence was obtained from a middle-aged man in good health and CMV-seronegative. Written as DNA, the CDR3 is TGTGCCAGCAGCGTAGGGGGCGCTATTGACACTGAAGCTTTCTTT. Translated, it gives CASSVGGAIDTEAFF.